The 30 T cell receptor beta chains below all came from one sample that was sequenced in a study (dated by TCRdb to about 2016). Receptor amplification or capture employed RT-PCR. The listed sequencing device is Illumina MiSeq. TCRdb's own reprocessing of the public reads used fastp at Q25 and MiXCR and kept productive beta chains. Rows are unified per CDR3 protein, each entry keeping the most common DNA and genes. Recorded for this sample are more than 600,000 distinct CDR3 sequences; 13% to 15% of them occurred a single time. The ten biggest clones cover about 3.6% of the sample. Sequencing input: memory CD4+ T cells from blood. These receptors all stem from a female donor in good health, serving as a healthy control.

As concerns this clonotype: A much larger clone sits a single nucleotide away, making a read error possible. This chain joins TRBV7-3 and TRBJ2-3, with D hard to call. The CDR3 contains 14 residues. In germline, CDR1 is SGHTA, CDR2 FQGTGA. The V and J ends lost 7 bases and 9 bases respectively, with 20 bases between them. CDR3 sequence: CASIPRPTPHTQYF. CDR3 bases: TGTGCCAGCATCCCAAGACCAACTCCCCACACGCAGTATTTT.

The CDR3 sequence: CASGINAGANVLTF. In nucleotides, the CDR3 is TGTGCCAGTGGGATTAATGCTGGGGCCAACGTCCTGACTTTC. The V and J genes are TRBV28 and TRBJ2-6, with D uncertain. Per germline, CDR1 MDHEN and CDR2 SYDVKM. V was pared by 9 bases and J by 2 bases, with 11 bases between. The CDR3 covers 14 residues.

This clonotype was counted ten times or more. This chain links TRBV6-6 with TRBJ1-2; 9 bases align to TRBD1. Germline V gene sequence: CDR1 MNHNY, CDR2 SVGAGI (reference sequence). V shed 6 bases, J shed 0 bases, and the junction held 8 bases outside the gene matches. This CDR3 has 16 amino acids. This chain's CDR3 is CASRTGQGDTNYGYTF. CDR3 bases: TGTGCCAGCAGAACGGGACAGGGCGATACTAACTATGGCTACACCTTC.

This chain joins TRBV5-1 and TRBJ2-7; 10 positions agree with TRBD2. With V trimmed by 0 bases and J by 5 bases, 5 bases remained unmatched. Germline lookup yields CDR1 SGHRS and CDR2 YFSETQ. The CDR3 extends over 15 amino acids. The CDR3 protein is CASSLAGTSAHEQYF. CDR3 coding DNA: TGCGCCAGCAGCTTGGCCGGGACTAGCGCTCACGAGCAGTACTTC.

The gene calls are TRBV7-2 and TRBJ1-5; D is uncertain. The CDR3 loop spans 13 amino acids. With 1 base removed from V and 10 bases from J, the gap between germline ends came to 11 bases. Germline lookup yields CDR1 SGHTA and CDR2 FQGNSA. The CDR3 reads CASSLGRARPQHF. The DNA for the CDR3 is TGTGCCAGCAGCTTAGGCCGTGCCCGCCCCCAGCATTTT.

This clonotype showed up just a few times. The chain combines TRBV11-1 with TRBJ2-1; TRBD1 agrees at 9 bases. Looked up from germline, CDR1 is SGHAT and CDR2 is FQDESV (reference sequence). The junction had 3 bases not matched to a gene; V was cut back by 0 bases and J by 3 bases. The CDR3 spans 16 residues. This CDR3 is CASSLATTGGYNEQFF. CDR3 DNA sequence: TGTGCCAGCAGCTTAGCGACGACAGGGGGCTACAATGAGCAGTTCTTC.

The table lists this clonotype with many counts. The CDR3 DNA is TGTGCCAGCACCCAGTCCGATACGCAGTATTTT. Its protein is CASTQSDTQYF. The V gene is TRBV6-6, the J gene TRBJ2-3; unclear D gene. Trimming took off 7 bases at V and 6 bases at J, with 8 bases between the two ends. The CDR3 extends over 11 amino acids. Germline lookup yields CDR1 MNHNY and CDR2 SVGAGI (reference sequence).

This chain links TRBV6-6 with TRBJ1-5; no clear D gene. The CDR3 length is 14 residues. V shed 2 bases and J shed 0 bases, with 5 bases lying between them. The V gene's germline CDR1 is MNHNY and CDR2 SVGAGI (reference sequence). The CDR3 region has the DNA TGTGCCAGCAGTTACGCCGATAGCAATCAGCCCCAGCATTTT. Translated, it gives CASSYADSNQPQHF.

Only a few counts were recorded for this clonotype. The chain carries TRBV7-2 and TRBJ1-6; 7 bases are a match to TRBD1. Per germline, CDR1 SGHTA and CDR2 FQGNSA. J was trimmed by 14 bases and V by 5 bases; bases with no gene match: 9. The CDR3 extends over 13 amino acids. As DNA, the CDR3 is TGTGCCAGCAGCCTTTCCCGACAGGGCACCCTCCACTTT. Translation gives CASSLSRQGTLHF.

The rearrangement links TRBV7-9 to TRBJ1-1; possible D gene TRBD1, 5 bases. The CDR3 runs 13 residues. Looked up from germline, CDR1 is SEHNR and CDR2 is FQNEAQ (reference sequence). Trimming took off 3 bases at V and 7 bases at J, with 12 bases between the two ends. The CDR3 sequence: CASSFQGQLEAFF. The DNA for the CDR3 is TGTGCCAGCAGCTTTCAGGGCCAGCTTGAAGCTTTCTTT.

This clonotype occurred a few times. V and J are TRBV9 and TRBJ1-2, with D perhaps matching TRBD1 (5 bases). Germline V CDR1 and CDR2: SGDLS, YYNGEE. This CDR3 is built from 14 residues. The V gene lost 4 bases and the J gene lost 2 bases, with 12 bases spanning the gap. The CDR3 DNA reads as TGTGCCAGCAGCCGACAGAGCGTCAACTATGGCTACACCTTC. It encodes CASSRQSVNYGYTF.

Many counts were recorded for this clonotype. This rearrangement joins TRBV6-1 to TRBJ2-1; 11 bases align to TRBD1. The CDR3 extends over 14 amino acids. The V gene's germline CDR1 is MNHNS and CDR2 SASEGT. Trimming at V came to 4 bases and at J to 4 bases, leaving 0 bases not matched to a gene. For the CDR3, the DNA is TGTGCCAGCAGTGGGGACAGGGGGTACAATGAGCAGTTCTTC. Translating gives CASSGDRGYNEQFF.

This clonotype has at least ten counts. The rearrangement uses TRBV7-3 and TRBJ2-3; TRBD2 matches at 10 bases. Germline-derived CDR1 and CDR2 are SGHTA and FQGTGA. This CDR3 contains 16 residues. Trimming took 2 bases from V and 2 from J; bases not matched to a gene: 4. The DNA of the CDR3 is TGTGCCAGCAGCTTACTCGGACTAGCGGACACAGATACGCAGTATTTT. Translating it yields CASSLLGLADTDTQYF.

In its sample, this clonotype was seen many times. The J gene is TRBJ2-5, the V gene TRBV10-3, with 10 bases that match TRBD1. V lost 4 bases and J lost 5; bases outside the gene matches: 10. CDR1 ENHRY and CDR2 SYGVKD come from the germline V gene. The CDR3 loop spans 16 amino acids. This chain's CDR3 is CAISGTTGGLIETQYF. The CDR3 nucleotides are TGTGCCATCAGTGGGACGACAGGGGGCTTGATTGAGACCCAGTACTTC.

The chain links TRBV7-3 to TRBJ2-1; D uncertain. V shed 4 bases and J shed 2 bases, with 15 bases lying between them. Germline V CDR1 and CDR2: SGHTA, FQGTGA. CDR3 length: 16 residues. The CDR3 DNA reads TGTGCCAGCAGCTCCCGTAGGCAAGCAACCTACAATGAGCAGTTCTTC. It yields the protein CASSSRRQATYNEQFF. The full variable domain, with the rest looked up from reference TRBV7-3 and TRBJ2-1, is GAGVSQTPSNKVTEKGKYVELRCDPISGHTALYWYRQSLGQGPEFLIYFQGTGAADDSGLPNDRFFAVRPEGSVSTLKIQRTERGDSAVYLCASSSRRQATYNEQFFGPGTRLTVL.

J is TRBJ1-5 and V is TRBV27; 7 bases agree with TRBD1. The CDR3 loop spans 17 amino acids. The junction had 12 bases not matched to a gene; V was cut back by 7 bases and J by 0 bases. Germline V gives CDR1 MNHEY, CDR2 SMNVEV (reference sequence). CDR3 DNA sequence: TGTGCCAGCATTAAAATCCGGGACAGAAATAGCAATCAGCCCCAGCATTTT. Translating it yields CASIKIRDRNSNQPQHF.

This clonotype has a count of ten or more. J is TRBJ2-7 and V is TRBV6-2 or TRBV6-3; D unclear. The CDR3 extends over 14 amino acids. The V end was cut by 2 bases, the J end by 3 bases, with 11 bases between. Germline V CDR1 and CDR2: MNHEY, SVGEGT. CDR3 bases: TGTGCCAGCAGTTACGACCGGCCTTACTACGAGCAGTACTTC. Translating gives CASSYDRPYYEQYF.

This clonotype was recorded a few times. CDR3 in amino acids: CASNHRGGDTQYF. The CDR3 DNA follows: TGTGCCAGCAACCACAGGGGAGGTGATACGCAGTATTTT. The genes are TRBV5-6 and TRBJ2-3; D may be TRBD1 (7 bases). CDR3 length: 13 amino acids. Looked up from germline, CDR1 is SGHDT and CDR2 is YYEEEE. Trimming took off 6 bases at V and 6 bases at J, with 14 bases between the two ends. The entire variable domain, with the rest obtained from reference TRBV5-6 and TRBJ2-3, is as follows: DAGVTQSPTHLIKTRGQQVTLRCSPKSGHDTVSWYQQALGQGPQFIFQYYEEEERQRGNFPDRFSGHQFPNYSSELNVNALLLGDSALYLCASNHRGGDTQYFGPGTRLTVL.

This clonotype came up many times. CDR3 amino acids: CASGQINQPQHF. The CDR3 coding sequence is TGTGCCAGCGGGCAGATCAATCAGCCCCAGCATTTT. This chain joins TRBV7-2 and TRBJ1-5; D unclear. CDR1 SGHTA and CDR2 FQGNSA come from the germline V gene. V lost 8 bases and J 3 bases, leaving 8 bases between the germline ends. The CDR3 sequence is 12 residues long.

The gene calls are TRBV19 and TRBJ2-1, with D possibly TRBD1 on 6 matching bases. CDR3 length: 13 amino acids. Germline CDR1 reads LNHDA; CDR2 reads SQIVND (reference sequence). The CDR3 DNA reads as TGTGCTATTAGGGGGAAGGGATACAATGAGCAGTTCTTC. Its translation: CAIRGKGYNEQFF.

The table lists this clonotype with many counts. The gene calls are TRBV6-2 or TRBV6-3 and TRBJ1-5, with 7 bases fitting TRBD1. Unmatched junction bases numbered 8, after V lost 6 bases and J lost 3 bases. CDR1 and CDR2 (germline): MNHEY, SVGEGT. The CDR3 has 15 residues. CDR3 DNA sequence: TGTGCCAGCAGCAGATCCGGGACAGTCAATCAGCCCCAGCATTTT. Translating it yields CASSRSGTVNQPQHF.

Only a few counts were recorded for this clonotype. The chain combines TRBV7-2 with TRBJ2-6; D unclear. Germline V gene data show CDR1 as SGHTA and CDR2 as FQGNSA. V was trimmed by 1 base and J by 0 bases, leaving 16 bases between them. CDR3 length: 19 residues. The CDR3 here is CASSLVGPRLSSGANVLTF. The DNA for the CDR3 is TGTGCCAGCAGCTTAGTCGGCCCCCGCCTTAGCTCTGGGGCCAACGTCCTGACTTTC.

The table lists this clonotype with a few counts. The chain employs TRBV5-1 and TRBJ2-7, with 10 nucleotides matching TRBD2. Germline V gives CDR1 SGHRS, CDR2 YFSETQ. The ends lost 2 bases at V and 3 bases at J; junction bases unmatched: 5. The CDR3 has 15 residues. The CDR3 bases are TGCGCCAGCAGCTTACTAGCGGGAACGGTCTACGAGCAGTACTTC. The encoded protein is CASSLLAGTVYEQYF.

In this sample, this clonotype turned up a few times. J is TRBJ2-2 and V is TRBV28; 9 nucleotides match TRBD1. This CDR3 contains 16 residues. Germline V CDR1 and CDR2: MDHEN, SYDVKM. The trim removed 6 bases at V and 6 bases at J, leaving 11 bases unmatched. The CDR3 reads CASSWAGQGVPGELFF. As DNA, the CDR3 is TGTGCCAGCAGCTGGGCGGGACAGGGAGTGCCCGGGGAGCTGTTTTTT.

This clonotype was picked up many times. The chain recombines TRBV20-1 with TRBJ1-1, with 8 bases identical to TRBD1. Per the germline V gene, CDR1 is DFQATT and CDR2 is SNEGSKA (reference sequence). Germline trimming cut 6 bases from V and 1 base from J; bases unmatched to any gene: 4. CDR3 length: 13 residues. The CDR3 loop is CSATGGTNTEAFF. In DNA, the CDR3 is TGCAGTGCAACAGGGGGTACGAACACTGAAGCTTTCTTT.

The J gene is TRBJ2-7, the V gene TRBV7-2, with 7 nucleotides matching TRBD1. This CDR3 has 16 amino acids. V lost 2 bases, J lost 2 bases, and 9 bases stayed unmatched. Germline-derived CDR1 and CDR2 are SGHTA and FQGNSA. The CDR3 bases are TGTGCCAGCAGCTTACGGGCGACAGGGCTTACCTACGAGCAGTACTTC. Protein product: CASSLRATGLTYEQYF.

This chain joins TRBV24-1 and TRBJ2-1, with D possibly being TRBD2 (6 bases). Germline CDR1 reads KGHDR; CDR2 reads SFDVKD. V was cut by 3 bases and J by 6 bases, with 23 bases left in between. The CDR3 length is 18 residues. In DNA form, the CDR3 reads TGTGCCACCAGTGATCGGGCCCGGGGACTGAATCTGGGCAATGAGCAGTTCTTC. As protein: CATSDRARGLNLGNEQFF.

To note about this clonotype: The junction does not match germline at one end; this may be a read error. In DNA form, the CDR3 reads TGTGCCAGCAGCCAGGGGACAGGGGTTTCACCCATCCACTTT. This translates into CASSQGTGVSPIHF. This chain uses TRBV3-1 with TRBJ1-6, with 10 positions matching TRBD1. This CDR3 has 14 amino acids. CDR1 and CDR2 (germline): LGHDT, YNNKEL (reference sequence).

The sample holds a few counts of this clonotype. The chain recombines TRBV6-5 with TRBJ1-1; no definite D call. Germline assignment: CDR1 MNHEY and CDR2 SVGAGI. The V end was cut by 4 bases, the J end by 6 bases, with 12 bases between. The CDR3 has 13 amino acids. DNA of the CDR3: TGTGCCAGCAGTTCCGCGGGTCACTCTGAAGCTTTCTTT. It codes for CASSSAGHSEAFF.

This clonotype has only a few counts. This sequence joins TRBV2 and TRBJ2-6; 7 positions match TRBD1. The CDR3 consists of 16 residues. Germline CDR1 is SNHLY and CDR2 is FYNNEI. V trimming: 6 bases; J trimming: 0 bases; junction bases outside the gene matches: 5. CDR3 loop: CASRRDSFSGANVLTF. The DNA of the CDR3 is TGTGCCAGCAGAAGGGACAGTTTCTCTGGGGCCAACGTCCTGACTTTC.